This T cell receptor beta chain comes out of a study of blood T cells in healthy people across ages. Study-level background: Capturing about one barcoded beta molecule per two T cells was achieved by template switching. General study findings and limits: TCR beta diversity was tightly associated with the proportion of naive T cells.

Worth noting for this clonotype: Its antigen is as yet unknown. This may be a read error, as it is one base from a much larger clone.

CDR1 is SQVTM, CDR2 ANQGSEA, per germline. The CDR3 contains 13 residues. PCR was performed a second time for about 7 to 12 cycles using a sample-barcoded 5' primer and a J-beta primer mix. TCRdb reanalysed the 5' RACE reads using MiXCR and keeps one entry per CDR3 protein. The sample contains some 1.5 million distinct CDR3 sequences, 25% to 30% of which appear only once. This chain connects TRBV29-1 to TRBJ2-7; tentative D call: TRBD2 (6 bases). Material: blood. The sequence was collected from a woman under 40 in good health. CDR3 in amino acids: CSVSPGVSYEQDF. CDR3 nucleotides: TGCAGCGTTTCTCCGGGAGTTAGCTACGAGCAGGACTTC.